This paragraph covers one T cell receptor beta chain sequence. Its specificity is unknown. The CDR3 covers 14 residues. V was pared by 6 bases and J by 3 bases, with 2 bases of the junction left unmatched. Time point: newly diagnosed GD, antithyroid drugs for less than 3 months. After RNA was extracted from PBMCs, the TCR library was made from it. Researchers made TCR beta libraries by using iRepertoire HTBI primers and running Arm-PCR on CDR3 regions. MiXCR, run by TCRdb on the multiplex PCR reads, gives a single entry per CDR3 protein. Seen here are some 370,000 distinct CDR3 sequences, around 11% observed once, and the top ten hold over 15%. This specimen comes from a study of regulatory T cells in long-lasting Graves disease. Findings and limits, study-wide: It was possible that the small sample size reduced accuracy.

Separately, the same data were catalogued under a study of T cells in Graves' hyperthyroidism and ophthalmopathy. That report adds: A set of HTBI primers served as the primers for a first-round RT-PCR of the TCR CDR3. Most thyroid clonotypes with frequency above 0.001 were detected in blood.

The V call is TRBV12-3 or TRBV12-4, the J call TRBJ1-6; the match to TRBD1 covers 7 bases. The clonotype originates from a woman aged 18-35 years with Graves disease. This sample comprised peripheral blood mononuclear cells (PBMCs), obtained at new diagnosis, from a patient treated with antithyroid drugs. The CDR3 region has the DNA TGTGCCAGCAGAGGGACAGTCTATAATTCACCCCTCCACTTT. Protein sequence: CASRGTVYNSPLHF.